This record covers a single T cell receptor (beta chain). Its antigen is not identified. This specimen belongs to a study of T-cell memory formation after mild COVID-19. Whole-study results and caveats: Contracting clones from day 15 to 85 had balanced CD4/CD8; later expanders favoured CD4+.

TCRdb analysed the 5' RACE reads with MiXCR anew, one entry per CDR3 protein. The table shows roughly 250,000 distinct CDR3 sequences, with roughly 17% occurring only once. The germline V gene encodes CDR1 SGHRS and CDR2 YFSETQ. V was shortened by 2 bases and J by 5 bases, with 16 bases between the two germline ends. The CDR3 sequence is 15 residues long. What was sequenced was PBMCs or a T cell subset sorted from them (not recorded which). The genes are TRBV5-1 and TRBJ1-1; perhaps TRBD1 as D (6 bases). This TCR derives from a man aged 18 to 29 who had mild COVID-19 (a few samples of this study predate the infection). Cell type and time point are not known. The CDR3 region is CASSFTGSSRTEAFF. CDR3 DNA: TGCGCCAGCAGCTTTACAGGGTCCTCTCGGACTGAAGCTTTCTTT.